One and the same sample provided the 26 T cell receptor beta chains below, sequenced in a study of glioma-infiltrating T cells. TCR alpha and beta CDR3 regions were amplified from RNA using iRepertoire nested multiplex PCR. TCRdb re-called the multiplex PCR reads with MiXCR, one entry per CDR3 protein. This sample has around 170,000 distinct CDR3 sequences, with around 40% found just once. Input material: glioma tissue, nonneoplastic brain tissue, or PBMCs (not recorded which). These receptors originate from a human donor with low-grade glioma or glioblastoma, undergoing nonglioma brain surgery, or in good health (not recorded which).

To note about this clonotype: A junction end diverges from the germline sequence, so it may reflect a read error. CDR3 nucleotide sequence: TGTGCCACCAGTTATCAACCGGGACAGGGTAACAATTCACCCCTCCACTTT. The encoded protein is CATSYQPGQGNNSPLHF. V gene TRBV6-5 combines with J gene TRBJ1-6, with 9 nucleotides matching TRBD1. Germline CDR1 and CDR2: MNHEY and SVGAGI. The CDR3 runs to 17 residues.

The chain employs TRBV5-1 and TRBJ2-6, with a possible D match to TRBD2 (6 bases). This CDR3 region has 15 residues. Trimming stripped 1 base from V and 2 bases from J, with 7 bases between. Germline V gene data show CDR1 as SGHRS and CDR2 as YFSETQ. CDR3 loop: CASSLTGAGANVLTF. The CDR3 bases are TGCGCCAGCAGCTTGACGGGGGCTGGGGCCAACGTCCTGACTTTC.

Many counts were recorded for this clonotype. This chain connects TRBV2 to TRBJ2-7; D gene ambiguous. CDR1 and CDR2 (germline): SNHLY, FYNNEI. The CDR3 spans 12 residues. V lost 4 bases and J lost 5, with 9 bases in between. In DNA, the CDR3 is TGTGCCAGCAGTGTCCGGGCCCACGAGCAGTACTTC. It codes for CASSVRAHEQYF.

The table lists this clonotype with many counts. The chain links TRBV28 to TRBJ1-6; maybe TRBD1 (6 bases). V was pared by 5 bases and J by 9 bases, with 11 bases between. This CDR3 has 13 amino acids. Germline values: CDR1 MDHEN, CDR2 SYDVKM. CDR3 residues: CASSPDSFSPLHF. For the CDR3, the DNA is TGTGCCAGCAGTCCGGACAGTTTTTCACCCCTCCACTTT.

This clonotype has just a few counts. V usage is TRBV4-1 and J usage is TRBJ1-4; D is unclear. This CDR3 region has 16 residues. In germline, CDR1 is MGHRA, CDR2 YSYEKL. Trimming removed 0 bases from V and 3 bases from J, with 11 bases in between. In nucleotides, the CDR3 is TGCGCCAGCAGCCAAGAGACGGCGTCGGCTAATGAAAAACTGTTTTTT. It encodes CASSQETASANEKLFF.

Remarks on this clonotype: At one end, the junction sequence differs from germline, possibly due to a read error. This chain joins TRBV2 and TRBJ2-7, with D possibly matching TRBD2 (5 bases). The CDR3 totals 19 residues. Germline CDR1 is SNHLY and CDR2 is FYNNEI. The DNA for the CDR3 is TGTGACAGCAGCGAACCGCGGAAAGTTTCTAGCTCCTACTCCTACGAGCAGTACTTC. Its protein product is CDSSEPRKVSSSYSYEQYF.

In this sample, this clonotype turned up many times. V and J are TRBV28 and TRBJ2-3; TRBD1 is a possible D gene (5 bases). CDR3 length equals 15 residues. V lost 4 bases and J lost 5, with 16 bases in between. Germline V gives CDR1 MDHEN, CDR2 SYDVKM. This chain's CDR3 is CASSSVGQGEDTQYF. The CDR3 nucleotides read TGTGCCAGCAGTTCGGTCGGGCAGGGTGAAGATACGCAGTATTTT.

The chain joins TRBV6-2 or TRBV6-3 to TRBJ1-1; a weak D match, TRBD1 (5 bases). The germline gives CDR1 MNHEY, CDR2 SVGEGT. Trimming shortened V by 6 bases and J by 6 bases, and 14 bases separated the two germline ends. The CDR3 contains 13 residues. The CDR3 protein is CASSLPLGAEAFF. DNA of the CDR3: TGTGCCAGCAGCCTACCCCTGGGGGCTGAAGCTTTCTTT.

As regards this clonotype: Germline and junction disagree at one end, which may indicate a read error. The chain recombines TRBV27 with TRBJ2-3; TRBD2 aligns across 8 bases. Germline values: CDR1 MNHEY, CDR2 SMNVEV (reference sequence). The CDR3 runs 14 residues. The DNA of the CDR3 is TGTGACATCAGTGGCACTAGCGGTATAGATACACAGTATTTT. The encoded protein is CDISGTSGIDTQYF.

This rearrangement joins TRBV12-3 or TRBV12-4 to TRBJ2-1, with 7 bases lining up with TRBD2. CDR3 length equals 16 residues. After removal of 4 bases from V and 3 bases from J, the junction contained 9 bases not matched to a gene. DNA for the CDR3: TGTGCCAGCAGTTCCGGCGGGGGTGTTTACTACAATGAGCAGTTCTTC. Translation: CASSSGGGVYYNEQFF.

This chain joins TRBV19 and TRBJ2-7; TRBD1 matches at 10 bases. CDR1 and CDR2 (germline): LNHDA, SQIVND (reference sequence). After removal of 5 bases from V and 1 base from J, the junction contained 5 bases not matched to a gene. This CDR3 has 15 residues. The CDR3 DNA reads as TGTGCCAGTAGTCCCCGGGACAGGGGTTCCTACGAGCAGTACTTC. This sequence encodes CASSPRDRGSYEQYF.

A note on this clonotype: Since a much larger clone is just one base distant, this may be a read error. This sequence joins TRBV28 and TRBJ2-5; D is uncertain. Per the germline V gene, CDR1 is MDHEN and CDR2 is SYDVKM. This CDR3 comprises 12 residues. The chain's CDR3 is CASSLPEETKYF. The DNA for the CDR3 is TGTGCCAGCAGTTTACCGGAAGAGACCAAGTACTTC.

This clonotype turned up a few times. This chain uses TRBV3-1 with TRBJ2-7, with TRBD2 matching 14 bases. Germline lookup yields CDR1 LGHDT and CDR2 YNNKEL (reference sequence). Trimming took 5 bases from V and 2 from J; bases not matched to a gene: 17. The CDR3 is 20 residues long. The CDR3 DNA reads TGTGCCAGCAGCGACACTCCGGGACTAGCGGGAGTAAGCTCCACCTACGAGCAGTACTTC. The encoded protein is CASSDTPGLAGVSSTYEQYF.

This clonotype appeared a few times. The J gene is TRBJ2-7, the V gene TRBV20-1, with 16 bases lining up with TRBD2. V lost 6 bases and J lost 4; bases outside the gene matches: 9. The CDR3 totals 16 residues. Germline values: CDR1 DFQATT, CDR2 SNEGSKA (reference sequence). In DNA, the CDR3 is TGCAGTGCCCGAGGGACTAGCGGGAGGGCCCTGTACGAGCAGTACTTC. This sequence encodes CSARGTSGRALYEQYF.

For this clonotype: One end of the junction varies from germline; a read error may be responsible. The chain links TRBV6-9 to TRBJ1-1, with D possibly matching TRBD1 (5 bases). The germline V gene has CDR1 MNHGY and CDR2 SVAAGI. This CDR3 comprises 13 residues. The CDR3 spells CASSFRVNSEAFF. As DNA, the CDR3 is TGCGCCAGCAGTTTCAGGGTGAACAGTGAAGCTTTCTTT.

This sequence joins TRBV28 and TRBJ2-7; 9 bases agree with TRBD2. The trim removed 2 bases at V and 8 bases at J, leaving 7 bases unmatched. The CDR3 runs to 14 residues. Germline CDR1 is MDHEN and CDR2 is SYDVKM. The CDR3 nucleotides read TGTGCCAGCAGTTTACGGGGGGCGGGAGGGAAGCAGTACTTC. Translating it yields CASSLRGAGGKQYF.

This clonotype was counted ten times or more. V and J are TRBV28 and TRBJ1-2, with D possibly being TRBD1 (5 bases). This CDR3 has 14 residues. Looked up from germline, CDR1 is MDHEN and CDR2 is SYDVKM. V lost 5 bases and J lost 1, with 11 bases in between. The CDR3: CASSPGPINYGYTF. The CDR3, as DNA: TGTGCCAGCAGTCCGGGACCGATTAACTATGGCTACACCTTC.

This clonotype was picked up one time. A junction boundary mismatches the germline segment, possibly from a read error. CDR3 nucleotides: TGTGCCAGCGGTTACCACGCCGGGACTCAGGGCCACAATGAGCAGTTCTTC. Encoded protein: CASGYHAGTQGHNEQFF. J is TRBJ2-1 and V is TRBV6-2 or TRBV6-3; tentative D call: TRBD2 (6 bases). CDR1 MNHEY and CDR2 SVGEGT come from the germline V gene. This CDR3 contains 17 residues.

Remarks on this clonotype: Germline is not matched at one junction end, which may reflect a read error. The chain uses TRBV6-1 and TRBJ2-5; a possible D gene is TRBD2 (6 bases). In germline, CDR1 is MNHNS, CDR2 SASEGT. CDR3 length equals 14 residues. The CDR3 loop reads CAISEGSGQETQYF. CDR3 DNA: TGTGCCATCAGTGAAGGTAGCGGCCAAGAGACCCAGTACTTC.

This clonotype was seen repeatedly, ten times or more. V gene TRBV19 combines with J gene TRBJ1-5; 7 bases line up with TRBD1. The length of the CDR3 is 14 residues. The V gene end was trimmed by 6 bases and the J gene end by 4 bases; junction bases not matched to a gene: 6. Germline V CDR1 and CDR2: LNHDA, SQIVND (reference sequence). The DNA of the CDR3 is TGTGCCAGTAGCCCCTACAGGGGAAATCAGCCCCAGCATTTT. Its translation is CASSPYRGNQPQHF.

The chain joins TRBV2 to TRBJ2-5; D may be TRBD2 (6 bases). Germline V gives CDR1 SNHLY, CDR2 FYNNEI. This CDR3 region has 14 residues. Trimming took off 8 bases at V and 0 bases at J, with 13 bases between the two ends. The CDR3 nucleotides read TGTGCCAGCTATGAACTAGCAGACCAAGAGACCCAGTACTTC. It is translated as CASYELADQETQYF.

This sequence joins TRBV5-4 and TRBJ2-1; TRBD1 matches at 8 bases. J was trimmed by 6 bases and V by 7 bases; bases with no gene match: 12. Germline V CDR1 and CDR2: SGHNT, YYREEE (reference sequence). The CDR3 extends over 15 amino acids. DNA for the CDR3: TGTGCCAGCTTAGAGGGAGGAACAGGGGGCAATGAGCAGTTCTTC. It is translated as CASLEGGTGGNEQFF.

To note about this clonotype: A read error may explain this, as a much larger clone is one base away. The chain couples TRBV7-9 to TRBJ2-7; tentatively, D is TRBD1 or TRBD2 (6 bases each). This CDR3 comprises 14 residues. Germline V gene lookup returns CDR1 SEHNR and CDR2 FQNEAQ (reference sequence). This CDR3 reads CARSFSGGGYEQYF. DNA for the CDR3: TGTGCCAGAAGCTTCTCCGGGGGCGGGTACGAGCAGTACTTC.

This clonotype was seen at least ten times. The CDR3 loop is CSHERGDYEQYF. For the CDR3, the DNA is TGCAGCCATGAGCGGGGGGATTACGAGCAGTACTTC. J is TRBJ2-7 and V is TRBV20-1; 9 positions match TRBD2. Germline V gives CDR1 DFQATT, CDR2 SNEGSKA (reference sequence). This CDR3 region has 12 residues.

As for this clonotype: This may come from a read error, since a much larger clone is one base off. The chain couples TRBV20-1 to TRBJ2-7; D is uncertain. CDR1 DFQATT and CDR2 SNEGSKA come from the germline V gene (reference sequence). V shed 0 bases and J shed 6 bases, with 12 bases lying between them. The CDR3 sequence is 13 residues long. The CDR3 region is CSAREEPFGEQYF. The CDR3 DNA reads TGCAGTGCTAGAGAAGAACCTTTTGGCGAGCAGTACTTC.

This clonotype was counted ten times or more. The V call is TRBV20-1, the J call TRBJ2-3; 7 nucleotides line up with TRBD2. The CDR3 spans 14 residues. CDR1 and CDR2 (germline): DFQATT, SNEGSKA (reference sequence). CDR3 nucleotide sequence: TGCAGGCTCGACTTAGCGGGCAGCACAGATACGCAGTATTTT. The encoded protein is CRLDLAGSTDTQYF.